One sample yielded the 29 T cell receptor beta chains listed below, sequenced in a study of CD8 T cells in ankylosing spondylitis. Study-level results: There was a TCR beta motif, made of eight highly homologous variants, that appeared characteristic of ankylosing spondylitis blood.

These receptors have no known antigen. TCRdb processed the 5' RACE reads anew with MiXCR; each CDR3 protein has one entry. The repertoire includes roughly 700,000 distinct CDR3 sequences, roughly 20% of them detected once, and roughly a fifth sits in the top ten. The specimen sequenced was blood, either unsorted or a sorted T cell fraction (not recorded which). The source of these receptors is a male donor with ankylosing spondylitis.

This clonotype turned up a few times. The rearrangement uses TRBV6-1 and TRBJ1-4; possible D gene TRBD1, 5 bases. Trimming removed 6 bases from V and 8 bases from J, with 16 bases in between. This CDR3 comprises 14 residues. The germline V gene encodes CDR1 MNHNS and CDR2 SASEGT. The CDR3 DNA reads TGTGCCAGCAGCCCCATGGGGGGGTCCGAAAAACTGTTTTTT. Its protein is CASSPMGGSEKLFF.

This clonotype was counted a few times. The chain employs TRBV5-6 and TRBJ2-1; perhaps TRBD2 as D (5 bases). This CDR3 contains 15 residues. CDR1 and CDR2 from the germline V gene are SGHDT and YYEEEE. Trimming took 4 bases from V and 2 from J, leaving 13 bases between them. Written as DNA, the CDR3 is TGTGCCAGCAGCCCCAGCGGCCCACCCTACAATGAGCAGTTCTTC. This sequence encodes CASSPSGPPYNEQFF.

Only a few counts were recorded for this clonotype. The chain carries TRBV24-1 and TRBJ2-7; D ambiguous. The germline CDR1 and CDR2 sequences are KGHDR and SFDVKD. Trimming cost V 8 bases and J 3 bases, with 16 bases left between them. The CDR3 spans 14 residues. Here the CDR3 reads CATTIHLIFYEQYF. For the CDR3, the DNA is TGTGCCACCACCATCCACTTAATCTTCTACGAGCAGTACTTC.

The chain employs TRBV5-1 and TRBJ1-5; D might be TRBD1 (6 bases). Germline CDR1 and CDR2: SGHRS and YFSETQ. V was trimmed by 0 bases and J by 5 bases, leaving 12 bases between them. The length of the CDR3 is 15 residues. The CDR3 here is CASSLAGTQDQPQHF. The CDR3 bases are TGCGCCAGCAGCTTGGCCGGGACACAGGATCAGCCCCAGCATTTT.

This chain uses TRBV7-2 with TRBJ2-5; D remains ambiguous. The germline gives CDR1 SGHTA, CDR2 FQGNSA. The CDR3 totals 14 residues. V gave up 5 bases and J gave up 5 bases, with 15 bases separating them. CDR3 bases: TGTGCCAGCAGCCAAGGGTATGGGGTGGAGACCCAGTACTTC. It is translated as CASSQGYGVETQYF.

CDR3 sequence reads: CASSHGMNSNQPQHF. CDR3 nucleotide sequence: TGTGCCAGCAGCCACGGGATGAATAGCAATCAGCCCCAGCATTTT. The chain links TRBV3-1 to TRBJ1-5; no definite D call. From germline, CDR1 is LGHDT and CDR2 YNNKEL (reference sequence). Deletions cut 3 bases from V and 0 bases from J, with 9 bases between. The CDR3 sequence is 15 residues long.

This clonotype showed up just a few times. The genes are TRBV10-3 and TRBJ2-7, with TRBD2 identical over 12 bases. The trim removed 0 bases at V and 4 bases at J, leaving 4 bases unmatched. This CDR3 contains 16 residues. Germline CDR1 and CDR2: ENHRY and SYGVKD. The CDR3 reads CAISESNLAGGYEQYF. The CDR3 region has the DNA TGTGCCATCAGTGAGTCGAACCTAGCGGGGGGGTACGAGCAGTACTTC.

The chain joins TRBV5-6 to TRBJ1-1; D is uncertain. The CDR3 covers 13 residues. Germline values: CDR1 SGHDT, CDR2 YYEEEE. The germline V and J ends were trimmed by 5 bases and 0 bases, with 8 bases remaining between them. CDR3 sequence reads: CASRPRLNTEAFF. DNA for the CDR3: TGTGCCAGCAGACCGAGATTGAACACTGAAGCTTTCTTT.

CDR3 region: CASSQVLRETQYF. The CDR3 DNA sequence: TGCGCCAGCAGCCAAGTCTTGCGAGAGACCCAGTACTTC. The chain is built from TRBV4-1 and TRBJ2-5; D ambiguous. The CDR3 is 13 amino acids. In germline, CDR1 is MGHRA, CDR2 YSYEKL. V dropped 1 base and J dropped 4 bases, with 7 bases sitting between them.

The V and J genes are TRBV6-4 and TRBJ2-1, with 9 bases matching TRBD2. Germline V gene lookup returns CDR1 MRHNA and CDR2 SNTAGT. V was pared by 3 bases and J by 5 bases, with 2 bases of the junction left unmatched. The CDR3 runs to 14 residues. The CDR3 sequence: CASSEVAGDNEQFF. CDR3 coding DNA: TGTGCCAGCAGTGAAGTAGCGGGAGACAATGAGCAGTTCTTC.

The genes are TRBV10-2 and TRBJ2-7, with 9 bases matching TRBD2. CDR1 and CDR2 from the germline V gene are WSHSY and SAAADI. V shed 4 bases and J 3 bases; nucleotides not matched to a gene: 4. The CDR3 has 14 amino acids. Here the CDR3 DNA reads TGCGCCAGCAGTGCCGAGACTAGCGGCTACGAGCAGTACTTC. It specifies CASSAETSGYEQYF.

The V gene is TRBV6-2 or TRBV6-3, the J gene TRBJ1-1; D gene ambiguous. The CDR3 has 16 residues. V shed 2 bases and J shed 0 bases, with 13 bases lying between them. Germline V gives CDR1 MNHEY, CDR2 SVGEGT. CDR3 DNA: TGTGCCAGCAGTTACCCTCGGAGAGGATTGAACACTGAAGCTTTCTTT. As protein: CASSYPRRGLNTEAFF.

The chain uses TRBV9 and TRBJ2-2; 7 bases agree with TRBD2. The J segment lost 0 bases and the V segment lost 7 bases, leaving 6 bases of the junction unmatched. The CDR3 runs 15 residues. Germline V CDR1 and CDR2: SGDLS, YYNGEE. The CDR3 sequence is CASGASGSNTGELFF. The CDR3 DNA sequence: TGTGCCAGCGGGGCTAGCGGTTCGAACACCGGGGAGCTGTTTTTT.

This clonotype appeared a few times. The chain employs TRBV20-1 and TRBJ2-5, with 9 nucleotides matching TRBD2. V shed 4 bases, J shed 0 bases, and the junction held 6 bases outside the gene matches. CDR1 is DFQATT, CDR2 SNEGSKA, per germline (reference sequence). The CDR3 extends over 15 amino acids. CDR3 in amino acids: CSATRLAEYQETQYF. The CDR3 nucleotides are TGCAGTGCTACTCGACTAGCGGAGTACCAAGAGACCCAGTACTTC.

This rearrangement joins TRBV9 to TRBJ2-7, with TRBD2 identical over 12 bases. CDR3 length: 16 residues. Germline V gives CDR1 SGDLS, CDR2 YYNGEE. The trim removed 2 bases at V and 2 bases at J, leaving 5 bases unmatched. CDR3 loop: CASSVHLAGGPYEQYF. The CDR3 nucleotides read TGTGCCAGCAGCGTCCACCTAGCGGGAGGGCCCTACGAGCAGTACTTC.

This clonotype came up many times. This sequence joins TRBV28 and TRBJ2-1; the match to TRBD1 covers 8 bases. Germline lookup yields CDR1 MDHEN and CDR2 SYDVKM. The CDR3 runs 15 residues. V shed 6 bases and J 3 bases; nucleotides not matched to a gene: 7. CDR3 sequence reads: CASSPGGQGYNEQFF. Here the CDR3 DNA reads TGTGCCAGCAGCCCAGGAGGACAGGGCTACAATGAGCAGTTCTTC.

This clonotype was picked up many times. V usage is TRBV4-3 and J usage is TRBJ1-6, with a tentative D call TRBD1 (6 bases). The CDR3 runs 15 residues. Between the trimmed V and J ends, which lost 1 base and 5 bases, there was a span of 9 bases. Germline V gene sequence: CDR1 LGHNA, CDR2 YSLEER. The CDR3 sequence is CASSQGGHNNSPLHF. The CDR3, as DNA: TGCGCCAGCAGCCAAGGGGGGCATAATAATTCACCCCTCCACTTT.

This clonotype was found a few times. The rearrangement uses TRBV12-3 or TRBV12-4 and TRBJ2-3, with 9 bases fitting TRBD2. V was clipped by 7 bases and J by 10 bases; unmatched bases: 6. This CDR3 comprises 12 residues. This chain's CDR3 is CASTRAGGPQYF. CDR3 bases: TGTGCCAGCACTCGGGCGGGAGGGCCGCAGTATTTT.

This clonotype appeared a few times. The gene calls are TRBV5-1 and TRBJ2-1, with 8 bases aligning to TRBD1. The CDR3 is made up of 15 amino acids. Germline V gene sequence: CDR1 SGHRS, CDR2 YFSETQ. V lost 4 bases to trimming and J lost 4 bases; unmatched junction nucleotides: 7. CDR3: CASSQTGGIYNEQFF. CDR3 in DNA: TGCGCCAGCAGCCAAACAGGGGGGATTTACAATGAGCAGTTCTTC.

This clonotype was picked up many times. The chain joins TRBV4-3 to TRBJ2-1; TRBD1 is a possible D gene (6 bases). Germline V CDR1 and CDR2: LGHNA, YSLEER. Trimming pared 0 bases from V and 0 bases from J, leaving 12 bases between. This CDR3 comprises 17 residues. The CDR3 nucleotides are TGCGCCAGCAGCCAAGACGTGGGACATCTCTCCTACAATGAGCAGTTCTTC. Its translation is CASSQDVGHLSYNEQFF.

This chain uses TRBV30 with TRBJ2-1; D is undetermined. The CDR3 runs to 11 residues. V was pared by 2 bases and J by 11 bases, with 10 bases between. Germline assignment: CDR1 GTSNPN and CDR2 SVGIG (reference sequence). The CDR3 reads CAWSIRNQQFF. DNA of the CDR3: TGTGCCTGGAGTATTAGGAACCAGCAGTTCTTC. The variable domain in full, with the rest retrieved from reference TRBV30 and TRBJ2-1, is SQTIHQWPATLVQPVGSPLSLECTVEGTSNPNLYWYRQAAGRGLQLLFYSVGIGQISSEVPQNLSASRPQDRQFILSSKKLLLSDSGFYLCAWSIRNQQFFGPGTRLTVL.

The chain carries TRBV7-9 and TRBJ2-1, with 14 positions matching TRBD2. The CDR3 sequence is 16 residues long. With V trimmed by 7 bases and J by 8 bases, 10 bases remained unmatched. Per germline, CDR1 SEHNR and CDR2 FQNEAQ (reference sequence). The CDR3 here is CASNRLAGGPGDEQFF. DNA for the CDR3: TGTGCCAGCAACCGACTAGCGGGAGGGCCAGGCGATGAGCAGTTCTTC.

The rearrangement joins TRBV28 to TRBJ2-3; 9 bases agree with TRBD1. The CDR3 has 15 amino acids. The germline CDR1 and CDR2 sequences are MDHEN and SYDVKM. V lost 3 bases and J lost 3; bases outside the gene matches: 4. The CDR3 DNA reads TGTGCCAGCAGTTTTTCTGGACAGGGGACAGATACGCAGTATTTT. Residues: CASSFSGQGTDTQYF. The entire variable domain, with the rest obtained from reference TRBV28 and TRBJ2-3, is as follows: DVKVTQSSRYLVKRTGEKVFLECVQDMDHENMFWYRQDPGLGLRLIYFSYDVKMKEKGDIPEGYSVSREKKERFSLILESASTNQTSMYLCASSFSGQGTDTQYFGPGTRLTVL.

This clonotype has just a few counts. The chain combines TRBV6-2 or TRBV6-3 with TRBJ2-7; 7 bases agree with TRBD1. V lost 5 bases to trimming and J lost 6 bases; unmatched junction nucleotides: 13. Germline CDR1 MNHEY, CDR2 SVGEGT. The CDR3 loop spans 15 amino acids. CDR3 nucleotide sequence: TGTGCCAGCAGTGCGACAGGGTCAAGATGGGGCGAGCAGTACTTC. As protein: CASSATGSRWGEQYF.

This clonotype turned up a few times. The rearrangement joins TRBV5-1 to TRBJ2-4; TRBD1 matches at 7 bases. V was clipped by 0 bases and J by 7 bases; unmatched bases: 4. The germline CDR1 and CDR2 sequences are SGHRS and YFSETQ. This CDR3 is 14 amino acids long. As DNA, the CDR3 is TGCGCCAGCAGCTTGGGACAGGGCTGGAACATTCAGTACTTC. This sequence encodes CASSLGQGWNIQYF.

The chain uses TRBV29-1 and TRBJ2-7, with 8 bases fitting TRBD2. Trimming took 7 bases from V and 5 from J; bases not matched to a gene: 13. The CDR3 extends over 14 amino acids. In germline, CDR1 is SQVTM, CDR2 ANQGSEA. DNA of the CDR3: TGCAGCGCAATCCTCGGGGGGGGCTGGAACGAGCAGTACTTC. This gives the protein CSAILGGGWNEQYF.

This clonotype appeared many times. The J gene is TRBJ2-5, the V gene TRBV29-1, with 8 bases identical to TRBD1. The CDR3 runs to 15 residues. V lost 3 bases and J lost 1; bases outside the gene matches: 7. Looked up from germline, CDR1 is SQVTM and CDR2 is ANQGSEA. The CDR3 reads CSVDLQGQAQETQYF. The CDR3 bases are TGCAGCGTTGATCTCCAGGGACAGGCCCAAGAGACCCAGTACTTC.

This clonotype appeared a few times. The rearrangement joins TRBV7-8 to TRBJ2-1; TRBD2 aligns across 13 bases. Per germline, CDR1 SGHVS and CDR2 FQNEAQ. CDR3 length equals 16 residues. With V trimmed by 2 bases and J by 4 bases, 2 bases remained unmatched. CDR3 amino acids: CASSLTSGGEYNEQFF. In nucleotides, the CDR3 is TGTGCCAGCAGCTTAACTAGCGGGGGGGAATACAATGAGCAGTTCTTC.

This clonotype was seen only a few times. The genes are TRBV7-2 and TRBJ2-3, with D possibly TRBD2 on 5 matching bases. CDR1 and CDR2 from the germline V gene are SGHTA and FQGNSA. This CDR3 is 16 amino acids long. Trimming left V 3 bases short and J 2 bases short, with 15 bases between. The CDR3 spells CASSLGLSGNTDTQYF. In DNA form, the CDR3 reads TGTGCCAGCAGCTTGGGATTATCGGGGAACACAGATACGCAGTATTTT.